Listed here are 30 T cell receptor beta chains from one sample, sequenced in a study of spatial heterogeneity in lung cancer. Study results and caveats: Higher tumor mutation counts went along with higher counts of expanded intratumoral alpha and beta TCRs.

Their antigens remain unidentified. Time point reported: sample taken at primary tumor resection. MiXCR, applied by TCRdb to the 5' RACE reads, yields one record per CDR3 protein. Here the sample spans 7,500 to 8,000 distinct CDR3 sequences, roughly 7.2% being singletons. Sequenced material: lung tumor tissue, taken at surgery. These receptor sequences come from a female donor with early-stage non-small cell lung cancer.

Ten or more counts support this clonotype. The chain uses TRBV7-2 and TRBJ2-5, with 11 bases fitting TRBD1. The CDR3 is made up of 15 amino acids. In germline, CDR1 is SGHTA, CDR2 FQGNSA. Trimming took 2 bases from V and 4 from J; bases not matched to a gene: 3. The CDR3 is CASSLHGTGGETQYF. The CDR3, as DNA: TGTGCCAGCAGCTTACACGGGACAGGGGGAGAGACCCAGTACTTC.

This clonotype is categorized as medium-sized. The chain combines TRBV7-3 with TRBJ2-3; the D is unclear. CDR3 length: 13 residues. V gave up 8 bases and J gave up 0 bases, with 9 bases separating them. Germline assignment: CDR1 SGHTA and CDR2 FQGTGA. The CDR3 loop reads CASGSSSTDTQYF. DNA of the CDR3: TGTGCCAGCGGGTCCAGTAGCACAGATACGCAGTATTTT.

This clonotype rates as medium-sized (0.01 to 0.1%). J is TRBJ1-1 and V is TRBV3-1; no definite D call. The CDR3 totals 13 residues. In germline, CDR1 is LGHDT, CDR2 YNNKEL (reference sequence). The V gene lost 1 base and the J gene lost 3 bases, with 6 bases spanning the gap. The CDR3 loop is CASSQVPDTEAFF. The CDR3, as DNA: TGTGCCAGCAGCCAAGTTCCGGACACTGAAGCTTTCTTT.

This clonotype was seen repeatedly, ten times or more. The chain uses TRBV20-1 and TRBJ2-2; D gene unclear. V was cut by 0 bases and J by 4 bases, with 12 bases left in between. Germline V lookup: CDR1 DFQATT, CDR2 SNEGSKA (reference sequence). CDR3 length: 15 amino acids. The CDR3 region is CSARDSGWGTGELFF. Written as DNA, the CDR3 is TGCAGTGCTAGAGACTCTGGCTGGGGCACCGGGGAGCTGTTTTTT.

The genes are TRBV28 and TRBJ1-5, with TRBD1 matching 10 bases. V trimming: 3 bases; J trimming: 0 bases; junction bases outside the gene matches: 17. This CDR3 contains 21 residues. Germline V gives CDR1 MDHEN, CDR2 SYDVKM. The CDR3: CASSFQRRTGGAALSNQPQHF. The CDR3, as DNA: TGTGCCAGCAGTTTCCAACGCCGGACAGGGGGAGCGGCACTTAGCAATCAGCCCCAGCATTTT.

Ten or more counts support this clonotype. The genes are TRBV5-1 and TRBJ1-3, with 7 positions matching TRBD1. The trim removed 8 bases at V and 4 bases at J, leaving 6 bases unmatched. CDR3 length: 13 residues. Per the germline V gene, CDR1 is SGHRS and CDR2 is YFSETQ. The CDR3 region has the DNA TGCGCCAGTCAGACAGGGTTCGGAAACACCATATATTTT. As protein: CASQTGFGNTIYF.

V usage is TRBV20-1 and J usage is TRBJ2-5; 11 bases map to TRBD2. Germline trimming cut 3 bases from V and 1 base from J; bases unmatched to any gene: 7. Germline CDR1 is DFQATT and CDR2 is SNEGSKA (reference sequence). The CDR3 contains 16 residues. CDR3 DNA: TGCAGTGCTAGCCTAGCGGGAGGCCCCTTCCAAGAGACCCAGTACTTC. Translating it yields CSASLAGGPFQETQYF.

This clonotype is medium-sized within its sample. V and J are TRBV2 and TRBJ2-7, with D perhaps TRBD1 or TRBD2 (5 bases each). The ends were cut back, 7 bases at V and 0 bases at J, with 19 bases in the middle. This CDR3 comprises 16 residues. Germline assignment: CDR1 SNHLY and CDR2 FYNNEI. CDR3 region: CASTGTLSAPSYEQYF. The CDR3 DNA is TGTGCCAGCACGGGGACCTTGTCGGCCCCCTCCTACGAGCAGTACTTC.

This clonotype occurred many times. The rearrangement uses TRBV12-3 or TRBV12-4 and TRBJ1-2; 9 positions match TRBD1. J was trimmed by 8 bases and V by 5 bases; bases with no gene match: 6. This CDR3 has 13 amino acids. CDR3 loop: CASSLDRGIGYTF. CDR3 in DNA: TGTGCCAGCAGTCTCGACAGGGGGATCGGCTACACCTTC.

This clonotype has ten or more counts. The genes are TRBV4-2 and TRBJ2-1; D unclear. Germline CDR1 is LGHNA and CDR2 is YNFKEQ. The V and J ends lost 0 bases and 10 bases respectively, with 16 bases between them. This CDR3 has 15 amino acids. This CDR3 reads CASSQDSATNQEQFF. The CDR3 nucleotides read TGTGCCAGCAGCCAAGATTCGGCAACCAATCAGGAGCAGTTCTTC.

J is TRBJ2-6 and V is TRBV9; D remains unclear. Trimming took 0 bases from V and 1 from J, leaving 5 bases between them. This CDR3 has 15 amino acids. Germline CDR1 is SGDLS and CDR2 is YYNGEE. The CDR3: CASSVVRSGANVLTF. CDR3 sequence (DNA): TGTGCCAGCAGCGTAGTCAGGTCTGGGGCCAACGTCCTGACTTTC.

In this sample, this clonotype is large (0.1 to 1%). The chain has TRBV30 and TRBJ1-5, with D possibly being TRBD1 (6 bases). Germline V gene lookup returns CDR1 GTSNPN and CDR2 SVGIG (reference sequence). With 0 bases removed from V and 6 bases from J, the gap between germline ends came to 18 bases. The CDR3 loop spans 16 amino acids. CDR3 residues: CAWSVQGKGRLQPQHF. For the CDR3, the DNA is TGTGCCTGGAGTGTACAGGGAAAAGGACGTCTTCAGCCCCAGCATTTT.

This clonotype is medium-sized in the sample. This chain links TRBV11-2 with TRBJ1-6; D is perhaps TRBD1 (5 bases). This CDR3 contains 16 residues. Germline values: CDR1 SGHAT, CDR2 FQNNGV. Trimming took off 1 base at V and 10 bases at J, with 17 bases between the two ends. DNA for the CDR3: TGTGCCAGCAGCTTAGGGGCGGGGGGTCAGGTGTCACCCCTCCACTTT. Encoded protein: CASSLGAGGQVSPLHF.

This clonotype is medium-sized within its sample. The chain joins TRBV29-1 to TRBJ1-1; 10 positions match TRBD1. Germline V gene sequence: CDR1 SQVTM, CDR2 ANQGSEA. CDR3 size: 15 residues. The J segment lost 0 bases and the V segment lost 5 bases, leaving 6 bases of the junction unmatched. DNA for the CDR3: TGCAGCGTTTCGCCGGGACAGGGGATGAACACTGAAGCTTTCTTT. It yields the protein CSVSPGQGMNTEAFF. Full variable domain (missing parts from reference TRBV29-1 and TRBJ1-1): SAVISQKPSRDICQRGTSLTIQCQVDSQVTMMFWYRQQPGQSLTLIATANQGSEATYESGFVIDKFPISRPNLTFSTLTVSNMSPEDSSIYLCSVSPGQGMNTEAFFGQGTRLTVV.

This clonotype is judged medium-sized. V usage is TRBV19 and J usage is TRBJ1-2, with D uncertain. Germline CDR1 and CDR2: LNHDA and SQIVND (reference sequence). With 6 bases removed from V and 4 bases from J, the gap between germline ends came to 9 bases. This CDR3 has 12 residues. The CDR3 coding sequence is TGTGCCAGTAGCGAGACCCTCTATGGCTACACCTTC. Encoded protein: CASSETLYGYTF. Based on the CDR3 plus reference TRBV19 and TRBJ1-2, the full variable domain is DGGITQSPKYLFRKEGQNVTLSCEQNLNHDAMYWYRQDPGQGLRLIYYSQIVNDFQKGDIAEGYSVSREKKESFPLTVTSAQKNPTAFYLCASSETLYGYTFGSGTRLTVV.

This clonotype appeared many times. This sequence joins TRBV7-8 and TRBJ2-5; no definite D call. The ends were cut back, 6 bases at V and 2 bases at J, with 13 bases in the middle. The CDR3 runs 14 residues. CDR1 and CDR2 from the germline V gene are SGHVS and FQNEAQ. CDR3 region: CASRTRWGQETQYF. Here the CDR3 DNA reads TGTGCCAGCAGGACGAGATGGGGACAAGAGACCCAGTACTTC. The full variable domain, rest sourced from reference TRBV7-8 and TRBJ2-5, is GAGVSQSPRYKVAKRGQDVALRCDPISGHVSLFWYQQALGQGPEFLTYFQNEAQLDKSGLPSDRFFAERPEGSVSTLKIQRTQQEDSAVYLCASRTRWGQETQYFGPGTRLLVL.

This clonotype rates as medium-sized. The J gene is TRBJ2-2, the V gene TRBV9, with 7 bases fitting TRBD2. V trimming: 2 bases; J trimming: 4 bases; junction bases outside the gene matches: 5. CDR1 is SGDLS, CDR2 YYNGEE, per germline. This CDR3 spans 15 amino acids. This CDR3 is CASSVGGLGTGELFF. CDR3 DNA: TGTGCCAGCAGCGTGGGAGGACTAGGCACCGGGGAGCTGTTTTTT.

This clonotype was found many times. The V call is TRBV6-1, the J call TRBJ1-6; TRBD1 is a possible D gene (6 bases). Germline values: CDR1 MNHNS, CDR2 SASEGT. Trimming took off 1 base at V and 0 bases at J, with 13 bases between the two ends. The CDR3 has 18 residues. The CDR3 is CASSEVVRGDSYNSPLHF. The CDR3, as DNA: TGTGCCAGCAGTGAAGTTGTCAGGGGAGACTCCTATAATTCACCCCTCCACTTT.

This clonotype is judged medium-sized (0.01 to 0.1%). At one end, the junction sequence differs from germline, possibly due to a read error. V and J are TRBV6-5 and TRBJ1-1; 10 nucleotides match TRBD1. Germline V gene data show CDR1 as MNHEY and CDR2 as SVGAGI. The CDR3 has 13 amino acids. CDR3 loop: CASSYSYMGQGTF. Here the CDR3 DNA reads TGTGCCAGCAGTTACTCATACATGGGACAGGGGACTTTT.

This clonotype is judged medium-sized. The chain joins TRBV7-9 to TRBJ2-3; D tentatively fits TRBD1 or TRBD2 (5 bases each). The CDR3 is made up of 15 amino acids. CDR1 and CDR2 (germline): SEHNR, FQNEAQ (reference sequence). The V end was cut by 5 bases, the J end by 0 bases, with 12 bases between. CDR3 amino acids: CASSAGARSTDTQYF. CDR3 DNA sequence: TGTGCCAGCAGCGCCGGGGCTAGGAGCACAGATACGCAGTATTTT.

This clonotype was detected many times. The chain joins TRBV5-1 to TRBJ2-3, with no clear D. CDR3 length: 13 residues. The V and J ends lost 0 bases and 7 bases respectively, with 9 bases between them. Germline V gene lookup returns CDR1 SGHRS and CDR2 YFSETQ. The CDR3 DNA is TGCGCCAGCAGCTTGGAGGTCCCAAATACGCAGTATTTT. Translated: CASSLEVPNTQYF.

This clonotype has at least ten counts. CDR3 residues: CASSARQGGGEKLFF. In DNA form, the CDR3 reads TGTGCCAGCAGCGCCCGACAGGGAGGAGGAGAAAAACTGTTTTTT. This chain joins TRBV7-9 and TRBJ1-4; 7 nucleotides agree with TRBD1. The CDR3 runs 15 residues. Germline V gives CDR1 SEHNR, CDR2 FQNEAQ (reference sequence). V gave up 5 bases and J gave up 8 bases; unmatched junction bases: 11.

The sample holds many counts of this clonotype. CDR3 loop: CASSDSELETQYF. CDR3 sequence (DNA): TGTGCCAGCAGTGATTCCGAACTGGAGACCCAGTACTTC. The V call is TRBV2, the J call TRBJ2-5; D gene ambiguous. Looked up from germline, CDR1 is SNHLY and CDR2 is FYNNEI. The CDR3 is 13 residues long. The V gene lost 3 bases and the J gene lost 5 bases, with 10 bases spanning the gap.

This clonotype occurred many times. The CDR3 coding sequence is TGTGCCAGCAGCTTACGACAGGGGGCGATCGGGAGATACAATGAGCAGTTCTTC. It codes for CASSLRQGAIGRYNEQFF. The J gene is TRBJ2-1, the V gene TRBV7-3; 10 bases match TRBD1. The V segment lost 2 bases and the J segment 4 bases; nucleotides outside the gene matches: 11. Germline CDR1 is SGHTA and CDR2 is FQGTGA. The CDR3 consists of 18 residues. The whole variable domain, filled in from reference TRBV7-3 and TRBJ2-1, reads GAGVSQTPSNKVTEKGKYVELRCDPISGHTALYWYRQSLGQGPEFLIYFQGTGAADDSGLPNDRFFAVRPEGSVSTLKIQRTERGDSAVYLCASSLRQGAIGRYNEQFFGPGTRLTVL.

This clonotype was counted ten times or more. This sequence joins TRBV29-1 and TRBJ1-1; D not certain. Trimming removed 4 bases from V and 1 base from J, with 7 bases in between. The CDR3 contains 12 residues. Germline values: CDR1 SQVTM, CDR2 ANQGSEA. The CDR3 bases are TGCAGCGTTGTCAGAGAGAACACTGAAGCTTTCTTT. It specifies CSVVRENTEAFF. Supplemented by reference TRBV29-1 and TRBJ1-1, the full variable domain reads SAVISQKPSRDICQRGTSLTIQCQVDSQVTMMFWYRQQPGQSLTLIATANQGSEATYESGFVIDKFPISRPNLTFSTLTVSNMSPEDSSIYLCSVVRENTEAFFGQGTRLTVV.

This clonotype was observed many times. The CDR3 here is CAISEGTSAYNEQFF. Written as DNA, the CDR3 is TGTGCCATCAGTGAGGGGACTAGCGCTTACAATGAGCAGTTCTTC. This chain uses TRBV10-3 with TRBJ2-1, with TRBD2 matching over 10 bases. The germline CDR1 and CDR2 sequences are ENHRY and SYGVKD. The CDR3 contains 15 residues. V dropped 2 bases and J dropped 4; count of bases not matched to a gene: 2.

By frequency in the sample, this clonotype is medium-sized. CDR3 DNA sequence: TGTGCCAGCAGTTTTCAAGGGGTTAACAATGAGCAGTTCTTC. Its translation is CASSFQGVNNEQFF. This chain connects TRBV27 to TRBJ2-1, with D perhaps matching TRBD1 (5 bases). Germline V lookup: CDR1 MNHEY, CDR2 SMNVEV (reference sequence). This CDR3 is built from 14 residues. The V gene lost 3 bases and the J gene lost 5 bases, with 11 bases spanning the gap.

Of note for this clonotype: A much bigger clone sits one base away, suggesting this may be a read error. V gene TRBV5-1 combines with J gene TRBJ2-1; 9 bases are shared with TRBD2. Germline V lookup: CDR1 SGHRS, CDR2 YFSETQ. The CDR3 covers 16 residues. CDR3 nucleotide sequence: TGCGCCAGCAACTTGGGGGGACTAGCCGGCTACAATGAGCAGTTCTTC. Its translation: CASNLGGLAGYNEQFF.

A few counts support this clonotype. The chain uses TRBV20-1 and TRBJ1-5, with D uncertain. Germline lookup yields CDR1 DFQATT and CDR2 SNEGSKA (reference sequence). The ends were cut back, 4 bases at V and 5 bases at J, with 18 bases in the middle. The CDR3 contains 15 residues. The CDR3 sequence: CSAIPEKGADQPQHF. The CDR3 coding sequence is TGCAGTGCTATTCCAGAAAAGGGTGCGGATCAGCCCCAGCATTTT.

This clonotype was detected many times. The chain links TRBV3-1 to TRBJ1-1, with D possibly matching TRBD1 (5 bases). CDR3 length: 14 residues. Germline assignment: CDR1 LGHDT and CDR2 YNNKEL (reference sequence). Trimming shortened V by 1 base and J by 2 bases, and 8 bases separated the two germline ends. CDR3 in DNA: TGTGCCAGCAGCCAAGTCGGGGGAAACACTGAAGCTTTCTTT. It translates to CASSQVGGNTEAFF.